What follows are 12 T cell receptor beta chains derived from one specimen sequenced in a study of blood T cell repertoires in COVID-19. Clones were sequenced by immunoSEQ multiplex PCR, and TCRdb holds only the in-frame ones, with some missing. The data contain some 300,000 clones, about 91% of them seen just once; the ten biggest clones take up under 8%. Sequences were obtained from peripheral blood. All receptors derive from a woman in her 30s who had recovered from COVID-19.

V gene TRBV19 combines with J gene TRBJ2-4; 7 nucleotides align to TRBD1. The CDR3 covers 17 residues. V was clipped by 5 bases and J by 0 bases; unmatched bases: 10. Germline CDR1 is LNHDA and CDR2 is SQIVND (reference sequence). In DNA form, the CDR3 reads TGTGCCAGTAGTGACAGGGTATTATCCAGAGCCAAAAACATTCAGTACTTC. Residues: CASSDRVLSRAKNIQYF.

The chain has TRBV7-9 and TRBJ1-1; 8 positions match TRBD1. Germline assignment: CDR1 SEHNR and CDR2 FQNEAQ (reference sequence). J lost 4 bases, V lost 5 bases, and 3 bases had no gene match. The CDR3 totals 13 residues. CDR3 loop: CASSPGGVTEAFF. The CDR3 bases are TGTGCCAGCAGCCCAGGGGGCGTCACTGAAGCTTTCTTT.

V and J are TRBV6-5 and TRBJ1-2; 7 bases align to TRBD1. The J segment lost 3 bases and the V segment lost 4 bases, leaving 8 bases of the junction unmatched. Germline V gives CDR1 MNHEY, CDR2 SVGAGI. This CDR3 comprises 15 residues. CDR3: CASSSPGQTYYGYTF. The DNA for the CDR3 is TGTGCCAGCAGTTCCCCGGGACAGACTTACTATGGCTACACCTTC.

This clone was counted a single time. This chain joins TRBV2 and TRBJ2-3; TRBD2 agrees at 13 bases. There are 17 residues in the CDR3. Germline CDR1 and CDR2: SNHLY and FYNNEI. The J segment lost 5 bases and the V segment lost 7 bases, leaving 12 bases of the junction unmatched. This CDR3 is CASTSPGTSGVGDTQYF. The CDR3 DNA is TGTGCCAGCACTTCCCCCGGGACTAGCGGGGTGGGAGATACGCAGTATTTT.

A word on this clone: Other DNA sequences in this sample translate to the same CDR3. The V call is TRBV11-2, the J call TRBJ2-2; 9 positions agree with TRBD2. Germline-derived CDR1 and CDR2 are SGHAT and FQNNGV. This CDR3 is built from 14 residues. V dropped 5 bases and J dropped 3; count of bases not matched to a gene: 1. CDR3 sequence: CASSRGRDTGELFF. In DNA form, the CDR3 reads TGTGCCAGCAGCCGCGGGAGGGACACCGGGGAGCTGTTTTTT.

The chain couples TRBV7-2 to TRBJ1-2; D is unclear. Germline lookup yields CDR1 SGHTA and CDR2 FQGNSA. V was clipped by 6 bases and J by 0 bases, with 8 bases between them. There are 13 residues in the CDR3. The CDR3 region is CASRMTANYGYTF. The DNA for the CDR3 is TGTGCCAGCAGGATGACTGCTAACTATGGCTACACCTTC.

This chain uses TRBV3-1 (or the pseudogene TRBV3-2) with TRBJ1-5; D uncertain. The V gene lost 3 bases and the J gene lost 3 bases, with 9 bases spanning the gap. CDR3 size: 14 residues. Germline CDR1 LGHDT, CDR2 YNNKEL (reference sequence). The CDR3, as DNA: TGTGCCAGCAGCCATATGAGCGCCAATCAGCCCCAGCATTTT. Its translation: CASSHMSANQPQHF.

In this sample, this clone turned up once. The chain carries TRBV7-2 and TRBJ1-5; TRBD1 is a possible D gene (6 bases). This CDR3 is built from 14 residues. Germline V lookup: CDR1 SGHTA, CDR2 FQGNSA. Trimming removed 5 bases from V and 7 bases from J, with 15 bases in between. DNA of the CDR3: TGTGCCAGCAGCAACACAGGGCTCCAACAGCCCCAGCATTTT. This sequence encodes CASSNTGLQQPQHF.

The rearrangement uses TRBV6-5 and TRBJ1-1; D not resolved. This CDR3 spans 15 amino acids. V was clipped by 6 bases and J by 6 bases, with 20 bases between them. Per germline, CDR1 MNHEY and CDR2 SVGAGI. This chain's CDR3 is CASSSSKPGTSEAFF. CDR3 bases: TGTGCCAGCAGCTCTTCCAAACCGGGAACCTCTGAAGCTTTCTTT.

V is TRBV7-9 and J is TRBJ1-6; D is perhaps TRBD1 (5 bases). Germline V CDR1 and CDR2: SEHNR, FQNEAQ (reference sequence). V was trimmed by 4 bases and J by 5 bases, leaving 9 bases between them. The CDR3 length is 14 residues. The CDR3 DNA follows: TGTGCCAGCAGCTCAGACAGTGATAATTCACCCCTCCACTTT. This translates into CASSSDSDNSPLHF.

The chain is built from TRBV5-6 and TRBJ1-5; the D gene is possibly TRBD1 (6 bases). Germline V gene data show CDR1 as SGHDT and CDR2 as YYEEEE. Trimming stripped 3 bases from V and 0 bases from J, with 19 bases between. The CDR3 runs to 18 residues. Written as DNA, the CDR3 is TGTGCCAGCAGCTCCCCGCCGACAGGACGGTATAGCAATCAGCCCCAGCATTTT. Its protein is CASSSPPTGRYSNQPQHF.

This sequence joins TRBV2 and TRBJ1-6; tentative D call: TRBD1 (6 bases). V was clipped by 4 bases and J by 10 bases, with 17 bases between them. The germline gives CDR1 SNHLY, CDR2 FYNNEI. The CDR3 loop spans 15 amino acids. The CDR3 coding sequence is TGTGCCAGCAGTGGAGAACAGGGCAGAGGATCACCCCTCCACTTT. Translation: CASSGEQGRGSPLHF.